Below are 13 T cell receptor beta chains sequenced from a single sample in a study of CD8+ T cells in alopecia areata. cDNA reverse transcribed from extracted RNA served as the sequencing template. This table comes from immunoSEQ multiplex PCR, and its TCRdb copy is limited to in-frame clones, with some not included. The sample presents some 120,000 clones, none singletons. Sequencing was performed on lesional skin. These receptors all stem from a C3H/HeJ mouse with alopecia areata. This strain's MHC haplotype is H2-k.

There are a few counts of this clone. Gene names and germline match the mouse. The read finishes 4 residues shy of the CDR3 end, and the germline J gene is used to complete it. The rearrangement links TRBV1 to TRBJ2-5; TRBD1 aligns across 11 bases. Losses at the gene ends were 3 bases for V and 2 bases for J; bases not matched to a gene: 4. The CDR3 sequence is 16 residues long. The germline gives CDR1 NSQYPW, CDR2 LRSPGD (reference sequence). The CDR3 protein is CTCSAGTGGGQDTQYF. The part of the CDR3 DNA that was read is TGCACCTGCAGTGCCGGGACAGGGGGGGGCCAAGAC.

In its sample, this clone was seen a few times. At residue 17, the TCRdb amino acid sequence and the translated nucleotide sequence differ, so the protein here is the DNA translation. Mouse gene names apply. With the read ending 3 residues before the CDR3 end, the germline J gene is used to fill in that end. The rearrangement links TRBV1 to TRBJ1-6, with 10 positions matching TRBD1. TRBJ1-6 is sorted into the ORF group, with uncertain function. Germline CDR1 NSQYPW, CDR2 LRSPGD (reference sequence). CDR3 length: 20 residues. The junction had 8 bases not matched to a gene; V was cut back by 0 bases and J by 0 bases. The CDR3 region is CTCSADLRDRGNSYNSPLYF. The sequenced CDR3 bases are TGCACCTGCAGTGCAGATCTGCGGGACAGGGGCAATTCCTATAATTCGCCC.

In its sample, this clone was seen many times. The protein given in TCRdb and the translation of the DNA differ at residue 9, and the sequence presented here derives from the DNA. The gene names given are mouse names. The missing CDR3 end, 3 residues past where the read stops, is filled in from the germline J gene. J is TRBJ1-3 and V is TRBV17, with TRBD1 matching over 11 bases. Looked up from germline, CDR1 is MNHDT and CDR2 is YYDKIL. CDR3 length: 12 residues. The CDR3 bases that were read are TGTGCTAGCAGTGGGACAGGGGGTACG. Translation gives CASSGTGGT. The full CDR3 is CASSGTGGTLYF.

With regard to this clone: Just one base apart from a much larger clone, this may be a read error. Mouse names are used for the genes. The read falls 4 residues short of the CDR3 end, and the missing part is taken from the germline J gene. This chain uses TRBV13-1 with TRBJ2-1; TRBD2 agrees at 7 bases. This CDR3 comprises 13 residues. Germline-derived CDR1 and CDR2 are NSHNY and SYGAGN. V lost 7 bases and J lost 0; bases outside the gene matches: 1. CDR3 DNA (partial): TGTGCCAGCGGGGGGGATAACTATGCT. This sequence encodes CASGGDNYA. The CDR3, in full, reads CASGGDNYAEQFF.

Points on this clone: Gene names follow the mouse nomenclature. The read ends 4 residues before the CDR3 terminus; that terminus is restored from the germline J gene. The V call is TRBV13-3, the J call TRBJ2-1, with 8 bases aligning to TRBD2. Germline CDR1 reads NNHDY; CDR2 reads SYVADS. CDR3 length equals 16 residues. The V and J ends lost 4 bases and 3 bases, in that order; junction bases with no gene match: 9. The DNA read from the CDR3 is TGTGCCAGCAGTTCCCTTGGGGGGGGGCTCTATGCT. Its protein product is CASSSLGGGLYA. The full CDR3 protein reads CASSSLGGGLYAEQFF.

Comment on this clone: Gene names are mouse gene names. The read comes to an end 4 residues before the CDR3 does, leaving the germline J gene to fill in the end. The chain is built from TRBV19 and TRBJ2-7; 7 bases are shared with TRBD2. V was clipped by 0 bases and J by 3 bases; unmatched bases: 3. The CDR3 loop spans 14 amino acids. Germline values: CDR1 FNHDT, CDR2 SITEND (reference sequence). Incomplete CDR3 DNA: TGTGCCAGCAGTATAGCCCTGGGGGACTAT. Translating it yields CASSIALGDY. The whole CDR3 protein is CASSIALGDYEQYF.

This clone was seen a few times. Gene names refer to mouse genes. The CDR3 extends 4 residues past the end of the read, so its final part is completed from the germline J gene. V usage is TRBV13-2 and J usage is TRBJ2-3; 8 nucleotides match TRBD2. Trimming cost V 0 bases and J 1 base; bases outside gene matches: 4. Germline lookup yields CDR1 NNHNN and CDR2 SYGAGS (reference sequence). The CDR3 contains 16 residues. The sequenced part of the CDR3 DNA is TGTGCCAGCGGTGATGATCTGGGGGGTGGTGCAGAA. Encoded protein: CASGDDLGGGAE. The full CDR3 is CASGDDLGGGAETLYF.

This clone was counted only a few times. The genes and germline here are from mouse. The read ends 4 residues shy of where the CDR3 ends; the end is completed using the germline J gene. The chain carries TRBV13-3 and TRBJ2-1; the match to TRBD1 covers 7 bases. Losses at the gene ends were 9 bases for V and 5 bases for J; bases not matched to a gene: 5. Germline CDR1 is NNHDY and CDR2 is SYVADS. The CDR3 has 12 residues. The CDR3 reads CATWDRNAEQFF. The sequenced part of the CDR3 DNA is TGTGCCACCTGGGACAGAAATGCT.

There are a few counts of this clone. Mouse gene names apply. The read stops 4 residues short of the end of the CDR3; the missing end is completed from the germline J gene. The V gene is TRBV13-3, the J gene TRBJ2-1; possible D gene TRBD1, 6 bases. Germline V lookup: CDR1 NNHDY, CDR2 SYVADS. V lost 4 bases to trimming and J lost 0 bases, with 11 bases between them. The CDR3 extends over 15 amino acids. CDR3 DNA, as far as it was read: TGTGCCAGCAGTTCCGGGACACCTAACTATGCT. Its translation: CASSSGTPNYA. The whole CDR3 sequence reads CASSSGTPNYAEQFF.

This clone was seen only a few times. Germline and genes here are mouse. The read gets to within 4 residues of the CDR3 end, and the germline J gene fills in the rest. The V gene is TRBV13-3, the J gene TRBJ2-7; D possibly corresponds to TRBD1 (6 bases). Between the trimmed V and J ends, which lost 0 bases and 1 base, there was a span of 11 bases. The CDR3 length is 15 residues. Germline CDR1 and CDR2: NNHDY and SYVADS. Here the CDR3 reads CASSDVRDTSYEQYF. The CDR3 bases that were read are TGTGCCAGCAGTGATGTCCGGGACACATCCTAT.

In this sample, this clone turned up a few times. Each gene name is a mouse one. The DNA ends 4 residues before the CDR3 does, and the rest of the CDR3 is filled in from the germline J gene. This chain uses TRBV13-3 with TRBJ1-1; D gene ambiguous. The CDR3 runs to 11 residues. Germline assignment: CDR1 NNHDY and CDR2 SYVADS. CDR3 loop: CASSEQIEVFF. CDR3 bases read: TGTGCCAGCAGTGAGCAGATA.

This clone has just a few counts. A much larger clone sits a single nucleotide away, making a read error possible. These gene names are mouse names. The DNA ends 4 residues before the CDR3 does, and the rest of the CDR3 is filled in from the germline J gene. The genes are TRBV19 and TRBJ1-4; D ambiguous. The V gene lost 6 bases and the J gene lost 0 bases, with 6 bases spanning the gap. The CDR3 extends over 13 amino acids. Germline V gene lookup returns CDR1 FNHDT and CDR2 SITEND (reference sequence). The covered CDR3 bases are TGTGCCAGCACTGGGATTTCCAACGAA. It translates to CASTGISNE. The full CDR3 sequence reads CASTGISNERLFF. Full variable domain (missing parts from reference TRBV19 and TRBJ1-4): GGIITQTPKFLIGQEGQKLTLKCQQNFNHDTMYWYRQDSGKGLRLIYYSITENDLQKGDLSEGYDASREKKSSFSLTVTSAQKNEMAVFLCASTGISNERLFFGHGTKLSVL.

To note about this clone: The gene names given are mouse names. CDR3 region: CASSLDGLGTYEQYF. The CDR3 bases that were read are TGTGCCAGCAGCTTAGATGGTCTGGGGACTTAT. The chain combines TRBV3 with TRBJ2-7; possible D gene TRBD2, 6 bases. The read finishes 4 residues shy of the CDR3 end, and the germline J gene is used to complete it. Germline V gene data show CDR1 as SNHLY and CDR2 as FYNGKV (reference sequence). This CDR3 has 15 amino acids.